The 12 T cell receptor beta chains below all came from one sample that was sequenced in a study of T cell responses to AZD1222 COVID-19 vaccine. Method: immunoSEQ multiplex PCR; TCRdb's copy keeps in-frame clones and lacks some. The table lists under 150,000 clones, around 92% of them singletons. Sequenced here: peripheral blood, sampled 28 days after the second AZD1222 dose. These receptors all come from an adult who received the AZD1222 COVID-19 vaccine.

V usage is TRBV3-1 (or the pseudogene TRBV3-2) and J usage is TRBJ1-1; no clear D gene. The germline CDR1 and CDR2 sequences are LGHDT and YNNKEL (reference sequence). V lost 3 bases, J lost 3 bases, and 8 bases lay in between. CDR3 length equals 13 residues. CDR3 nucleotides: TGTGCCAGCAGCCAGGCATTATACACTGAAGCTTTCTTT. This gives the protein CASSQALYTEAFF.

The chain couples TRBV7-9 to TRBJ1-4; no clear D gene. Germline assignment: CDR1 SEHNR and CDR2 FQNEAQ (reference sequence). The CDR3 contains 13 residues. V was cut by 1 base and J by 13 bases, with 13 bases left in between. In DNA, the CDR3 is TGTGCCAGCAGCTTAGGAGCGGGAAACGGACTGTTTTTT. As protein: CASSLGAGNGLFF.

V gene TRBV7-2 combines with J gene TRBJ2-5; D gene unclear. Trimming removed 5 bases at V and 3 bases at J, with 10 bases between. The CDR3 has 13 residues. Germline CDR1 reads SGHTA; CDR2 reads FQGNSA. The CDR3 coding sequence is TGTGCCAGCAGCCCTGGTATAGAAGAGACCCAGTACTTC. This gives the protein CASSPGIEETQYF.

The J gene is TRBJ1-2, the V gene TRBV10-3, with a possible D match to TRBD1 (5 bases). V gave up 10 bases and J gave up 7 bases, with 13 bases separating them. The CDR3 extends over 11 amino acids. Per the germline V gene, CDR1 is ENHRY and CDR2 is SYGVKD. The CDR3 DNA reads TGTGCCACTTGGGGGGGTTCTGGCTACACCTTC. It translates to CATWGGSGYTF.

The DNA of the CDR3 is TGTGCCAGCAGCTTGGCAGGGGTTGATGAAAAACTGTTTTTT. Encoded protein: CASSLAGVDEKLFF. The chain employs TRBV5-4 and TRBJ1-4; possibly TRBD1 for D (6 bases). In germline, CDR1 is SGHNT, CDR2 YYREEE (reference sequence). Trimming removed 0 bases from V and 6 bases from J, with 9 bases in between. The CDR3 runs 14 residues.

The chain carries TRBV5-4 and TRBJ2-3; TRBD1 agrees at 10 bases. V shed 4 bases and J 2 bases; nucleotides not matched to a gene: 7. The length of the CDR3 is 16 residues. The V gene's germline CDR1 is SGHNT and CDR2 YYREEE (reference sequence). The CDR3 sequence: CASSPRTGGDTDTQYF. The CDR3 DNA reads TGTGCCAGCAGCCCACGGACAGGGGGGGACACAGATACGCAGTATTTT.

The genes are TRBV5-1 and TRBJ2-2, with a weak D call TRBD2 (5 bases). The V end was cut by 1 base, the J end by 7 bases, with 14 bases between. CDR3 length equals 15 residues. Germline V gene sequence: CDR1 SGHRS, CDR2 YFSETQ. The CDR3 region has the DNA TGCGCCAGCAGCTTGAGAGGGAGCGACGGCGGGGAGCTGTTTTTT. Translation: CASSLRGSDGGELFF. Full variable domain (rest looked up from reference TRBV5-1 and TRBJ2-2): KAGVTQTPRYLIKTRGQQVTLSCSPISGHRSVSWYQQTPGQGLQFLFEYFSETQRNKGNFPGRFSGRQFSNSRSEMNVSTLELGDSALYLCASSLRGSDGGELFFGEGSRLTVL.

V gene TRBV5-5 combines with J gene TRBJ2-4, with no clear D. Trimming took off 1 base at V and 6 bases at J, with 14 bases between the two ends. This CDR3 has 15 amino acids. The V gene's germline CDR1 is SGHKS and CDR2 YYEKEE (reference sequence). Here the CDR3 reads CASSLKGHPGNIQYF. The DNA for the CDR3 is TGTGCCAGCAGCTTGAAAGGGCACCCGGGAAACATTCAGTACTTC. Combining the CDR3 with reference TRBV5-5 and TRBJ2-4 gives the whole variable domain DAGVTQSPTHLIKTRGQQVTLRCSPISGHKSVSWYQQVLGQGPQFIFQYYEKEERGRGNFPDRFSARQFPNYSSELNVNALLLGDSALYLCASSLKGHPGNIQYFGAGTRLSVL.

The V gene is TRBV7-8, the J gene TRBJ2-2; 7 nucleotides align to TRBD2. CDR1 is SGHVS and CDR2 is FQNEAQ in the germline V gene. The length of the CDR3 is 17 residues. The V gene end was trimmed by 4 bases and the J gene end by 1 base; junction bases not matched to a gene: 9. The CDR3 spells CASSSPRGGGNTGELFF. The CDR3, as DNA: TGTGCCAGCAGCTCTCCTCGTGGCGGGGGGAACACCGGGGAGCTGTTTTTT.

The rearrangement links TRBV6-5 to TRBJ1-4, with TRBD1 matching 7 bases. Germline loops: CDR1 MNHEY, CDR2 SVGAGI. CDR3 length: 14 amino acids. Germline trimming cut 6 bases from V and 7 bases from J; bases unmatched to any gene: 8. CDR3 DNA sequence: TGTGCCAGCAGCTTGGGACAGTCTCGTGAAAAACTGTTTTTT. Amino acids: CASSLGQSREKLFF.

This chain uses TRBV21-1 with TRBJ1-5. TRBV21-1 is annotated as a pseudogene. The CDR3 length is 19 residues. The CDR3 DNA reads as TGTGCCAGCAGCGACCCTAATATGTTTCTACATCGAAGCAATCAGCCCCAGCATTTT. As protein: CASSDPNMFLHRSNQPQHF.

This clone was counted only a few times. This chain joins TRBV3-1 (or the pseudogene TRBV3-2) and TRBJ1-2, with a weak D call TRBD1 (6 bases). Germline CDR1 LGHDT, CDR2 YNNKEL (reference sequence). Trimming stripped 4 bases from V and 6 bases from J, with 18 bases between. This CDR3 comprises 15 residues. The DNA for the CDR3 is TGTGCCAGCAGCCCTATCCCCAGGGGTTCGGATGGCTACACCTTC. Translated: CASSPIPRGSDGYTF.